A selection of T cell receptor beta chains follows, all from one sample in a study of long-term antiretroviral therapy in people with HIV. The repertoire was sequenced with immunoSEQ multiplex PCR; TCRdb's copy has only in-frame clones and lacks some. The sample records about 16,000 clones, 78% being singletons. Sequenced material: unsorted PBMCs, taken about 3.3 years after starting antiretroviral therapy. The receptors were gathered from a woman between 35 and 50 years old with HIV. CDR3s include the opening cysteine and the closing phenylalanine or tryptophan. A D gene is named only where the DNA matches it firmly. The size entry is marked missing in some rows and otherwise reads once, few, many or a size class.

d_gene: TRBD1
j_gene: TRBJ1-1
abundance: -
v_gene: TRBV29-1
CDR3aa: CSVEGDRGDTEAFF
CDR3nt: TGCAGCGTTGAGGGAGACAGGGGGGACACTGAAGCTTTCTTT

d_gene: -
j_gene: TRBJ2-7
abundance: -
v_gene: TRBV27
CDR3aa: CASSSWGDGEQYF
CDR3nt: TGTGCCAGCAGTTCATGGGGGGATGGCGAGCAGTACTTC

d_gene: -
j_gene: TRBJ1-4
abundance: -
v_gene: TRBV5-1
CDR3aa: CASSLTGGEKLFF
CDR3nt: TGCGCCAGCAGCTTGACAGGCGGGGAAAAACTGTTTTTT

d_gene: -
j_gene: TRBJ2-2
abundance: -
v_gene: TRBV5-6
CDR3aa: CASSLGRHTGELFF
CDR3nt: TGTGCCAGCAGTTTGGGACGGCACACCGGGGAGCTGTTTTTT

d_gene: -
j_gene: TRBJ2-7
abundance: -
v_gene: TRBV30
CDR3aa: CAWSTQGLEQYF
CDR3nt: TGTGCCTGGAGTACCCAGGGCCTCGAGCAGTACTTC

d_gene: -
j_gene: TRBJ1-1
abundance: -
v_gene: TRBV5-5
CDR3aa: CASSLQTGMNTEAFF
CDR3nt: TGTGCCAGCAGCTTGCAAACAGGGATGAACACTGAAGCTTTCTTT

d_gene: -
j_gene: TRBJ1-2
abundance: -
v_gene: TRBV2
CDR3aa: CASGEYGYTF
CDR3nt: TGTGCCAGCGGGGAATATGGCTACACCTTC

d_gene: TRBD2
j_gene: TRBJ2-1
abundance: -
v_gene: TRBV25-1
CDR3aa: CASSASSGESSYNEQFF
CDR3nt: TGTGCCAGCAGTGCCTCTAGCGGGGAGAGCTCCTACAATGAGCAGTTCTTC

d_gene: TRBD1
j_gene: TRBJ1-2
abundance: -
v_gene: TRBV5-6
CDR3aa: CASSVDRGAYASGYTF
CDR3nt: TGTGCCAGCAGCGTGGACAGGGGAGCCTATGCGTCGGGCTACACCTTC

d_gene: TRBD2
j_gene: TRBJ2-3
abundance: -
v_gene: TRBV7-2
CDR3aa: CASSLTGGPDTQYF
CDR3nt: TGTGCCAGCAGCTTAACGGGGGGGCCAGATACGCAGTATTTT

d_gene: -
j_gene: TRBJ2-3
abundance: few
v_gene: TRBV30
CDR3aa: CARGISSTDTQYF
CDR3nt: TGTGCCCGAGGAATATCTAGCACAGATACGCAGTATTTT

d_gene: -
j_gene: TRBJ1-1
abundance: -
v_gene: TRBV7-2
CDR3aa: CASSLVDRLNTEAFF
CDR3nt: TGTGCCAGCAGCTTAGTTGACAGGCTGAACACTGAAGCTTTCTTT

d_gene: -
j_gene: TRBJ1-1
abundance: -
v_gene: TRBV9
CDR3aa: CASSEAHGSNTEAFF
CDR3nt: TGTGCCAGCAGCGAGGCCCACGGGTCGAACACTGAAGCTTTCTTT

d_gene: TRBD1
j_gene: TRBJ2-1
abundance: few
v_gene: TRBV6-5
CDR3aa: CASSYSRTGDNEQFF
CDR3nt: TGTGCCAGCAGTTACTCCCGGACAGGGGACAATGAGCAGTTCTTC

d_gene: -
j_gene: TRBJ2-1
abundance: few
v_gene: TRBV4-3
CDR3aa: CASSQDLGGAYNEQFF
CDR3nt: TGCGCCAGCAGCCAAGACCTGGGTGGGGCCTACAATGAGCAGTTCTTC

d_gene: -
j_gene: TRBJ2-2
abundance: -
v_gene: TRBV25-1
CDR3aa: CASVYRGELFF
CDR3nt: TGTGCCAGCGTTTACCGCGGGGAGCTGTTTTTT

d_gene: TRBD2
j_gene: TRBJ2-3
abundance: once
v_gene: TRBV11-2
CDR3aa: CASSLVGLAGRVDTQYF
CDR3nt: TGTGCCAGCAGCTTAGTAGGGCTAGCGGGGAGAGTGGATACGCAGTATTTT

d_gene: -
j_gene: TRBJ1-1
abundance: once
v_gene: TRBV7-9
CDR3aa: CASSRTGTLNTEAFF
CDR3nt: TGTGCCAGCAGTCGAACCGGGACATTGAACACTGAAGCTTTCTTT

d_gene: -
j_gene: TRBJ1-4
abundance: -
v_gene: TRBV30
CDR3aa: CAWRPTGTEKLFF
CDR3nt: TGTGCCTGGAGGCCTACAGGGACCGAAAAACTGTTTTTT

d_gene: -
j_gene: TRBJ2-1
abundance: -
v_gene: TRBV25-1
CDR3aa: CASSARYNEQFF
CDR3nt: TGTGCCAGCAGTGCGAGGTACAATGAGCAGTTCTTC

d_gene: -
j_gene: TRBJ1-2
abundance: -
v_gene: TRBV30
CDR3aa: CAWSVRQAGGYGYTF
CDR3nt: TGTGCCTGGAGTGTACGACAGGCCGGCGGTTATGGCTACACCTTC

d_gene: -
j_gene: TRBJ1-2
abundance: -
v_gene: TRBV6-5
CDR3aa: CASSRGRQAYTF
CDR3nt: TGTGCCAGCAGCCGCGGACGGCAAGCCTACACCTTC

d_gene: -
j_gene: TRBJ2-7
abundance: few
v_gene: TRBV7-9
CDR3aa: CASSSVGSSYEQYF
CDR3nt: TGTGCCAGCAGCTCAGTAGGGTCCTCCTACGAGCAGTACTTC

d_gene: -
j_gene: TRBJ2-7
abundance: -
v_gene: TRBV10-3
CDR3aa: CAISWGDSSSYEQYF
CDR3nt: TGTGCCATCAGTTGGGGGGACAGCAGCTCCTACGAGCAGTACTTC

d_gene: -
j_gene: TRBJ1-5
abundance: -
v_gene: TRBV19
CDR3aa: CASSPRNEDQPQHF
CDR3nt: TGTGCCAGTAGTCCCCGAAATGAGGACCAGCCCCAGCATTTT

d_gene: -
j_gene: TRBJ1-5
abundance: -
v_gene: TRBV5-6
CDR3aa: CASSLGLVSNQPQHF
CDR3nt: TGTGCCAGCAGCTTGGGTCTGGTAAGCAATCAGCCCCAGCATTTT

d_gene: TRBD2
j_gene: TRBJ2-1
abundance: few
v_gene: TRBV4-3
CDR3aa: CASSQEGTNSYNEQFF
CDR3nt: TGCGCCAGCAGCCAAGAGGGGACTAACTCCTACAATGAGCAGTTCTTC

d_gene: -
j_gene: TRBJ2-7
abundance: -
v_gene: TRBV11-2
CDR3aa: CASSLGYSSYEQYF
CDR3nt: TGTGCCAGCAGCTTAGGGTATTCATCCTACGAGCAGTACTTC

d_gene: -
j_gene: TRBJ1-3
abundance: once
v_gene: TRBV7-9
CDR3aa: CASSLGPFSGNTIYF
CDR3nt: TGTGCCAGCAGCTTAGGACCATTCTCTGGAAACACCATATATTTT

d_gene: TRBD1
j_gene: TRBJ1-1
abundance: -
v_gene: TRBV11-2
CDR3aa: CASSRGGDRVGEAFF
CDR3nt: TGTGCCAGCAGCCGGGGGGGGGACAGGGTTGGTGAAGCTTTCTTT

d_gene: -
j_gene: TRBJ2-7
abundance: -
v_gene: TRBV7-9
CDR3aa: CASTPTGYEQYF
CDR3nt: TGTGCCAGCACCCCCACGGGTTACGAGCAGTACTTC

d_gene: -
j_gene: TRBJ1-1
abundance: -
v_gene: TRBV18
CDR3aa: CASSEGSNTEAFF
CDR3nt: TGTGCCAGCTCAGAGGGGTCGAACACTGAAGCTTTCTTT

d_gene: TRBD1
j_gene: TRBJ2-1
abundance: -
v_gene: TRBV7-9
CDR3aa: CASSLGRQGSYNEQFF
CDR3nt: TGTGCCAGCAGCTTAGGGCGACAGGGCTCCTACAATGAGCAGTTCTTC

d_gene: -
j_gene: TRBJ2-7
abundance: -
v_gene: TRBV7-9
CDR3aa: CASGASGEQYF
CDR3nt: TGTGCCAGCGGAGCCTCGGGCGAGCAGTACTTC

d_gene: TRBD1
j_gene: TRBJ1-1
abundance: -
v_gene: TRBV27
CDR3aa: CASSLGTGGETEAFF
CDR3nt: TGTGCCAGCAGTCTGGGGACAGGGGGCGAGACTGAAGCTTTCTTT

d_gene: -
j_gene: TRBJ1-3
abundance: -
v_gene: TRBV25-1
CDR3aa: CASSHRTSFVDTIYF
CDR3nt: TGTGCCAGCAGCCACAGGACCTCCTTTGTGGACACCATATATTTT

d_gene: -
j_gene: TRBJ1-2
abundance: -
v_gene: TRBV19
CDR3aa: CASSMGQSYGYTF
CDR3nt: TGTGCCAGTAGTATGGGTCAGTCCTATGGCTACACCTTC

d_gene: TRBD1
j_gene: TRBJ2-7
abundance: few
v_gene: TRBV27
CDR3aa: CASSDVSAGGYEQYF
CDR3nt: TGTGCCAGCAGCGACGTTTCTGCAGGGGGCTACGAGCAGTACTTC

d_gene: TRBD2
j_gene: TRBJ2-7
abundance: -
v_gene: TRBV7-2
CDR3aa: CASSLAPSGGYEQYF
CDR3nt: TGTGCCAGCAGCTTAGCTCCTAGCGGGGGCTACGAGCAGTACTTC

d_gene: TRBD1
j_gene: TRBJ2-7
abundance: -
v_gene: TRBV25-1
CDR3aa: CASRGQGVYEQYF
CDR3nt: TGTGCCAGCAGAGGACAGGGGGTCTACGAGCAGTACTTC

d_gene: -
j_gene: TRBJ1-6
abundance: -
v_gene: TRBV5-1
CDR3aa: CASSLYLSGSNSPLHF
CDR3nt: TGCGCCAGCAGCTTGTACCTTTCGGGTTCTAATTCACCCCTCCACTTT

d_gene: TRBD1
j_gene: TRBJ2-7
abundance: once
v_gene: TRBV5-5
CDR3aa: CASSLEGQGPYEQYF
CDR3nt: TGTGCCAGCAGCTTGGAAGGACAGGGTCCCTACGAGCAGTACTTC